This T cell receptor (beta chain) was sequenced in a study of STAT5B mutations in CD4+ large granular lymphocyte leukemia. The survey-level immunoSEQ assay was used. Sequencing was performed with immunoSEQ multiplex PCR; in TCRdb, only in-frame clones are kept and a portion is missing. This sample carries about 32,000 clones, roughly 70% of them seen once, and the ten largest clones take roughly 2%. Control samples were healthy donors' buffy coats. The CDR3 totals 13 residues. Trimming left V 0 bases short and J 5 bases short, with 8 bases between. Per germline, CDR1 SGHRS and CDR2 YFSETQ. Comments on this clone: Its antigen is still unknown.

Findings of the study overall: Higher CD4+ than CD8+ T-LGLL clonality might reflect small sample size.

The receptor was isolated from a human donor in good health. Sequencing was done on a sample of CD4+ T cells from blood buffy coats. The chain joins TRBV5-1 to TRBJ2-5; the D is unclear. The CDR3 sequence is CASSLGGLETQYF. For the CDR3, the DNA is TGCGCCAGCAGCTTGGGGGGTCTGGAGACCCAGTACTTC. Based on the CDR3 plus reference TRBV5-1 and TRBJ2-5, the full variable domain is KAGVTQTPRYLIKTRGQQVTLSCSPISGHRSVSWYQQTPGQGLQFLFEYFSETQRNKGNFPGRFSGRQFSNSRSEMNVSTLELGDSALYLCASSLGGLETQYFGPGTRLLVL.